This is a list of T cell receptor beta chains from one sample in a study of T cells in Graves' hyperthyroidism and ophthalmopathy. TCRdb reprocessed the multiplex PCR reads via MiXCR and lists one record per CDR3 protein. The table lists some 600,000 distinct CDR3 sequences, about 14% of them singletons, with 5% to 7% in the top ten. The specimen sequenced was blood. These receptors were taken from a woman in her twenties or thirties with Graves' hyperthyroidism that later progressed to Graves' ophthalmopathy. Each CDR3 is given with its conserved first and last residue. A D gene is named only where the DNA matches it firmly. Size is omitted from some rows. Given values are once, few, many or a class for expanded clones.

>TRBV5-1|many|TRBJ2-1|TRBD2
CASSETSGIFDEQFF
TGCGCCAGCAGCGAGACTAGCGGGATATTTGATGAGCAGTTCTTC
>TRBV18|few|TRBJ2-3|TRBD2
CASSPPGLAGGTDTQYF
TGTGCCAGCTCACCACCCGGACTAGCGGGAGGCACAGATACGCAGTATTTT
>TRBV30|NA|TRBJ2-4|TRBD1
CAWSLSRTSDRGAKNIQYF
TGTGCCTGGAGCCTAAGCAGAACGTCGGACAGGGGGGCCAAAAACATTCAGTACTTC
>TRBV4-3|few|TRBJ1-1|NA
CASSQVLGSGTEAFF
TGCGCCAGCAGCCAAGTATTGGGGTCGGGCACTGAAGCTTTCTTT
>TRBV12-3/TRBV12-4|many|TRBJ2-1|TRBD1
CASSLRTGQLYNEQFF
TGTGCCAGCAGTTTGCGAACGGGACAGTTGTACAATGAGCAGTTCTTC
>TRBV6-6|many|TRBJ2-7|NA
CASSYSITDYEQYF
TGTGCCAGCAGTTACTCGATTACAGACTACGAGCAGTACTTC
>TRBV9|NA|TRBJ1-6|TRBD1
CASSPGGDSRSPLHF
TGTGCCAGCAGCCCAGGTGGGGACAGCAGATCACCCCTCCACTTT
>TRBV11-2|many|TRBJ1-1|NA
CASSLDQASWQAFF
TGTGCCAGCAGCTTAGATCAGGCGAGTTGGCAAGCTTTCTTT
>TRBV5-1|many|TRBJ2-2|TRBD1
CASSLRTGRAGELFF
TGCGCCAGCAGCTTGCGGACAGGGCGGGCCGGGGAGCTGTTTTTT
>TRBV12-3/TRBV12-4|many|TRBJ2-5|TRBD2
CASSPGLAEEAQYF
TGTGCCAGCAGCCCGGGACTAGCGGAGGAGGCCCAGTACTTC
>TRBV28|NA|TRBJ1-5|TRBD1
CASNRRDRGPSQPQHF
TGTGCCAGCAATAGGCGGGACAGGGGGCCCTCTCAGCCCCAGCATTTT
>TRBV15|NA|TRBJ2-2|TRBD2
CATSRGGLARAGELFF
TGTGCCACCAGCAGAGGAGGACTAGCGAGAGCCGGGGAGCTGTTTTTT
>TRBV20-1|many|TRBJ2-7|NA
CSQTRGTTDKLQYF
TGCAGTCAAACCCGGGGCACCACAGACAAATTGCAGTACTTC
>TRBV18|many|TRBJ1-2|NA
CASSPPGQNYGYTF
TGTGCCAGCTCACCTCCCGGACAGAACTATGGCTACACCTTC
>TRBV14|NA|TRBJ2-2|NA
CASSLTERQMNTGELFF
TGTGCCAGCAGCCTTACGGAGAGGCAGATGAACACCGGGGAGCTGTTTTTT
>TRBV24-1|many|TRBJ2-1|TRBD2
CATSEAAGGGYNEQFF
TGTGCCACCAGTGAGGCAGCGGGAGGGGGGTACAATGAGCAGTTCTTC
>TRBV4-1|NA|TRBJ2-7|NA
CASSPQVTYEQYF
TGCGCCAGCAGCCCCCAGGTTACCTACGAGCAGTACTTC
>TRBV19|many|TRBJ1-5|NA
CASAGTKNQPQHF
TGTGCCAGCGCCGGGACAAAGAATCAGCCCCAGCATTTT
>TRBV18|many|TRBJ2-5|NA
CASSRTGPQETQYF
TGTGCCAGCTCCCGCACGGGCCCCCAAGAGACCCAGTACTTC
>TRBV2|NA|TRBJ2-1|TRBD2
CASSEWSGSGDNEQFF
TGTGCCAGCAGTGAATGGAGCGGGAGCGGGGACAATGAGCAGTTCTTC
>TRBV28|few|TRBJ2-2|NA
CASSLSGTRGELFF
TGTGCCAGCAGTTTATCCGGGACTCGCGGGGAGCTGTTTTTT
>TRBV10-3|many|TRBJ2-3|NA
CAISEWHTQYF
TGTGCCATCAGTGAGTGGCATACGCAGTATTTT
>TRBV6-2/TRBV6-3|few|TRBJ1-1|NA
CASSYGGVKAFF
TGTGCCAGCAGTTACGGGGGGGTGAAAGCTTTCTTT
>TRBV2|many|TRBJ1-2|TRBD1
CASRTGPATF
TGTGCCAGTCGGACAGGGCCGGCCACCTTC
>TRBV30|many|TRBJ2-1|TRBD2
CAWVSGRAGNEQFF
TGTGCCTGGGTAAGCGGGAGAGCAGGCAATGAGCAGTTCTTC
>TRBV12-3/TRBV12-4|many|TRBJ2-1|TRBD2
CASSREDLYNEQFF
TGTGCCAGCAGTCGGGAGGACCTCTACAATGAGCAGTTCTTC
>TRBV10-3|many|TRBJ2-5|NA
CAITPSAQEAQYF
TGTGCCATTACCCCCAGTGCCCAAGAGGCCCAGTACTTC
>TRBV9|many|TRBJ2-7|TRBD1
CASSTRTGDSYEQYF
TGTGCCAGCAGCACCCGGACAGGGGACTCCTACGAGCAGTACTTC
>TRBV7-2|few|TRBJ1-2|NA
CASSQAARAGGYTF
TGTGCCAGCAGCCAGGCCGCACGGGCGGGCGGCTACACCTTC
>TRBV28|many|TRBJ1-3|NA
CASSLFGEAGNTIYF
TGTGCCAGCAGTTTATTCGGCGAGGCTGGAAACACCATATATTTT
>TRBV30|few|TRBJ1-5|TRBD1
CAWSVQGGGQPQHF
TGTGCCTGGAGTGTACAAGGGGGCGGACAGCCCCAGCATTTT
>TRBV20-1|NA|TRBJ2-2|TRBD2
CSATGTKNTGELFF
TGCAGTGCTACCGGGACTAAGAACACCGGGGAGCTGTTTTTT
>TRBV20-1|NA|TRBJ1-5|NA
CSALYSLGYSNQPQHF
TGCAGTGCTTTATATTCCCTAGGTTATAGCAATCAGCCCCAGCATTTT
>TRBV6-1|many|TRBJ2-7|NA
CASSYSGLSSYEQYF
TGTGCCAGCAGTTACAGCGGGCTAAGCTCCTACGAGCAGTACTTC
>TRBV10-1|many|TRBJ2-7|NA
CASSESLGSYEQYF
TGCGCCAGCAGTGAGTCGCTAGGGTCCTACGAGCAGTACTTC
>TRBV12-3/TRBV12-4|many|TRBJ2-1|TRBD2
CASSQGLAGIDEQFF
TGTGCCAGCAGCCAGGGACTAGCGGGAATCGATGAGCAGTTCTTC
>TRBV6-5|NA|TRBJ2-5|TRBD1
CASSYEGARETQYF
TGTGCCAGCAGTTACGAGGGGGCTCGGGAGACCCAGTACTTC
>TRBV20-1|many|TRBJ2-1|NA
CSASEGHISDEQFF
TGCAGTGCTAGCGAGGGTCACATCTCGGATGAGCAGTTCTTC
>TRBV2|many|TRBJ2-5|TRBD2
CAVSSGRVQETQYF
TGTGCCGTTTCTAGCGGGAGGGTCCAAGAGACCCAGTACTTC
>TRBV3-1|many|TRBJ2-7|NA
CASSQDSGWSSYEQYF
TGTGCCAGCAGCCAAGATTCCGGTTGGAGCTCCTACGAGCAGTACTTC
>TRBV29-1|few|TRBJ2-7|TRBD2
CSVGAGSSYEQYF
TGCAGCGTTGGAGCGGGGAGCTCCTACGAGCAGTACTTC
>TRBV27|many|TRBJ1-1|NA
CASSSQVLTEAFF
TGTGCCAGCAGTTCACAGGTCTTAACTGAAGCTTTCTTT
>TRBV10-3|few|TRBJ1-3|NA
CAISEYFLDRISSGNTIYF
TGTGCCATCAGTGAGTATTTCTTGGACCGAATTAGCTCTGGAAACACCATATATTTT
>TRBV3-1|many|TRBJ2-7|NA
CASSEDAAYEQYF
TGTGCCAGCAGTGAGGACGCCGCCTACGAGCAGTACTTC
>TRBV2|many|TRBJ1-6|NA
CASRGQTVDSPLHF
TGTGCCAGCAGGGGACAAACTGTGGATTCACCCCTCCACTTT
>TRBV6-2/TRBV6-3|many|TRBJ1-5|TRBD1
CASNLIPGQGADYSNQPQHF
TGTGCCAGCAATCTAATTCCGGGACAGGGGGCAGATTATAGCAATCAGCCCCAGCATTTT
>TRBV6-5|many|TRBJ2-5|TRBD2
CASSYGTSGQETQYF
TGTGCCAGCAGCTATGGGACTAGCGGACAAGAGACCCAGTACTTC
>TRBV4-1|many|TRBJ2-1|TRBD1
CASRPGQGTGLTYNGQFF
TGCGCCAGCAGACCTGGACAGGGCACCGGTTTGACCTACAATGGGCAGTTCTTC
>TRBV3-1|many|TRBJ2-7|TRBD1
CASSPGGPSSYEQYF
TGTGCCAGCAGCCCAGGGGGACCGAGCTCCTACGAGCAGTACTTC
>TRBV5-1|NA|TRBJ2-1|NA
CASSLVRDNEQFF
TGCGCCAGCAGCTTGGTTCGAGACAATGAGCAGTTCTTC
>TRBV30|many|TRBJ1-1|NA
CAWSTKPSFSTEAFF
TGTGCCTGGAGCACAAAACCAAGTTTCAGCACTGAAGCTTTCTTT
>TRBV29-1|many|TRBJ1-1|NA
CSFVREAGTEAFF
TGCAGCTTCGTCAGGGAAGCAGGCACTGAAGCTTTCTTT
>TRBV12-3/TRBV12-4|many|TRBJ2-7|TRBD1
CASSPHGTEGEYEQYF
TGTGCCAGCAGTCCCCATGGGACAGAGGGAGAATACGAGCAGTACTTC
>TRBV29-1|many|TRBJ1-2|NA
CSVDEDSNYGYTF
TGCAGCGTTGACGAGGACAGCAACTATGGCTACACCTTC
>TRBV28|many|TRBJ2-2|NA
CASSRAQRELFF
TGTGCCAGCAGTAGGGCCCAGCGAGAGCTGTTTTTT
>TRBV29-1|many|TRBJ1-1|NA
CSATDRNTEAFF
TGCAGCGCCACGGACAGGAACACTGAAGCTTTCTTT
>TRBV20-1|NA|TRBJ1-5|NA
CSARVNRDQPQHF
TGCAGTGCTAGAGTGAACAGGGATCAGCCCCAGCATTTT
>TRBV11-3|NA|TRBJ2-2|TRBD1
CASSLWDRAAGELFF
TGTGCCAGCAGTTTGTGGGACAGGGCGGCCGGGGAGCTGTTTTTT
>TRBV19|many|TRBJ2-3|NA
CASSFGPEGTDTQYF
TGTGCCAGTAGTTTCGGACCGGAGGGGACAGATACGCAGTATTTT
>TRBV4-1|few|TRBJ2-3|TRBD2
CASSHLSLGLAGTDTQYF
TGCGCCAGCAGCCACCTGAGCCTGGGACTAGCGGGAACAGATACGCAGTATTTT